Listed here is a single T cell receptor (beta chain). The target antigen is unknown. This sample stems from a study of lymphopenia after photon versus proton radiotherapy. General study findings and limits: After the lymphocyte nadir, photon-treated repertoires showed oligoclonal expansion, especially of CD8+ Temra cells.

Assay used: immunoSEQ multiplex PCR; TCRdb lists only in-frame clones, some missing. The profile shows around 30,000 clones, 84% of them singletons. The germline CDR1 and CDR2 sequences are KGHSH and LQKENI. V lost 6 bases to trimming and J lost 3 bases, with 8 bases between them. This CDR3 region has 12 residues. The sample in question was peripheral blood, obtained from a patient treated with proton-based radiotherapy. This chain joins TRBV18 and TRBJ2-5, with unresolved D. The TCR originated in a woman aged 65 to 85 with pancreatic cancer. The CDR3 sequence is CASSSKEETQYF. CDR3 coding DNA: TGTGCCAGCTCGAGTAAGGAAGAGACCCAGTACTTC.